Listed below are T cell receptor beta chains from one sample, sequenced in a study of blood T cell repertoires in COVID-19. Repertoires were generated with immunoSEQ multiplex PCR, while TCRdb's copy carries only in-frame clones and drops some. The sample shows approximately 270,000 clones, around 92% of them seen only once. The material sequenced was PBMCs or T cells enriched from blood (not recorded which). The receptors come from a woman aged 55-69 years who had recovered from COVID-19. Each CDR3 is given with its conserved first and last residue. A D gene is named only where the DNA matches it firmly. Clone size is not always given. Where it is, it says once, few, many or a class for expanded clones.

>TRBD1|TRBV5-1|.|TRBJ1-4
CASSLEQGYEKLFF
TGCGCCAGCAGCTTGGAACAGGGGTATGAAAAACTGTTTTTT
>.|TRBV24-1|.|TRBJ2-3
CATSPRQFTDTQYF
TGTGCCACCAGTCCTCGACAGTTCACAGATACGCAGTATTTT
>.|TRBV7-9|.|TRBJ2-5
CASSLGTQETQYF
TGTGCCAGCAGCTTAGGGACTCAAGAGACCCAGTACTTC
>.|TRBV11-3|.|TRBJ1-2
CASSLDSGSFYGYTF
TGTGCCAGCAGCTTAGATTCAGGGTCCTTCTATGGCTACACCTTC
>TRBD1|TRBV9|.|TRBJ1-1
CASSPRDRGFSGFF
TGTGCCAGCAGCCCCCGGGACAGGGGCTTCTCAGGTTTCTTT
>TRBD1|TRBV7-3|.|TRBJ2-3
CASSLGQGGDTQYF
TGTGCCAGCAGCTTAGGACAGGGCGGAGATACGCAGTATTTT
>TRBD2|TRBV18|.|TRBJ2-7
CASSPRPTSGSSYEQYF
TGTGCCAGCTCACCCCGTCCGACTAGCGGATCCTCCTACGAGCAGTACTTC
>.|TRBV28|.|TRBJ1-5
CASSPGRVVQPQHF
TGTGCCAGCAGCCCCGGCAGGGTGGTTCAGCCCCAGCATTTT
>TRBD2|TRBV24-1|.|TRBJ2-2
CATSDPSGAPKEELFF
TGTGCCACCAGTGATCCGAGCGGGGCCCCTAAGGAGGAGCTGTTTTTT
>.|TRBV5-5|once|TRBJ2-1
CASSPPLGGRFNEQFF
TGTGCCAGCAGCCCCCCGTTGGGGGGGCGCTTCAATGAGCAGTTCTTC
>.|TRBV7-3|.|TRBJ2-1
CASSLADYNEQFF
TGTGCCAGCAGCTTGGCAGATTACAATGAGCAGTTCTTC
>TRBD2|TRBV6-2/TRBV6-3|once|TRBJ2-1
CASSNPTSGEYNEQFF
TGTGCCAGCAGTAACCCGACTAGCGGGGAGTACAATGAGCAGTTCTTC
>.|TRBV10-3|.|TRBJ1-6
CAIMNTDSPLHF
TGTGCCATCATGAACACCGATTCACCCCTCCACTTT
>TRBD1|TRBV19|.|TRBJ2-5
CASSMTGQETQYF
TGTGCCAGTAGTATGACAGGGCAAGAGACCCAGTACTTC
>TRBD2|TRBV30|.|TRBJ2-1
CASDGRGGYTNEQFF
TGTGCCTCGGATGGGCGGGGGGGGTACACTAATGAGCAGTTCTTC
>TRBD2|TRBV5-8|.|TRBJ2-3
CASSLAGGAPFTDTQYF
TGTGCCAGCAGCTTGGCCGGGGGGGCCCCCTTCACAGATACGCAGTATTTT
>.|TRBV4-1|.|TRBJ2-2
CASSPRLDGTGELFF
TGCGCCAGCAGCCCAAGACTAGATGGCACCGGGGAGCTGTTTTTT
>TRBD1|TRBV5-1|.|TRBJ2-7
CASRPGQGVYEQYF
TGCGCCAGCAGACCCGGACAGGGAGTCTACGAGCAGTACTTC
>TRBD2|TRBV7-8|.|TRBJ2-7
CASSLPGLAGGPHYEQYF
TGTGCCAGCAGCTTACCTGGACTAGCGGGAGGGCCGCATTACGAGCAGTACTTC